The 26 T cell receptor beta chains reported below all come from one sample, sequenced in a study of T cells in Graves' hyperthyroidism and ophthalmopathy. Researchers took RNA transcripts and amplified the TCR beta CDR3 regions from them. With the HTBI primer set, the TCR CDR3 went through a first round of RT-PCR. Using its own MiXCR run on the multiplex PCR reads, TCRdb lists one record per CDR3 protein. The table lists some 580,000 distinct CDR3 sequences, 16% of them singletons, with approximately 3.5% in the top ten. What was sequenced was blood. The receptor source for this set is a woman in her 40s with Graves' ophthalmopathy.

V is TRBV7-9 and J is TRBJ2-7, with 7 bases identical to TRBD2. The ends lost 5 bases at V and 2 bases at J; junction bases unmatched: 9. The germline V gene has CDR1 SEHNR and CDR2 FQNEAQ (reference sequence). The CDR3 runs to 15 residues. The CDR3 coding sequence is TGTGCCAGCAGCCGGGGAGGGGTTCCGACCTACGAGCAGTACTTC. Translating it yields CASSRGGVPTYEQYF.

This clonotype occurred many times. V and J are TRBV2 and TRBJ2-5; a weak D match, TRBD2 (6 bases). The CDR3 totals 16 residues. V gave up 5 bases and J gave up 5 bases, with 21 bases separating them. Germline V lookup: CDR1 SNHLY, CDR2 FYNNEI. CDR3 amino acids: CASSRSGVVDRETQYF. CDR3 DNA: TGTGCCAGCAGTCGTTCGGGGGTGGTGGATCGGGAGACCCAGTACTTC.

The V gene is TRBV19, the J gene TRBJ2-1; 11 bases align to TRBD1. The CDR3 consists of 16 residues. The junction had 5 bases not matched to a gene; V was cut back by 1 base and J by 6 bases. Per the germline V gene, CDR1 is LNHDA and CDR2 is SQIVND (reference sequence). This CDR3 reads CASSIAEGQGGNEQFF. In DNA form, the CDR3 reads TGTGCCAGTAGTATAGCTGAGGGACAGGGGGGCAATGAGCAGTTCTTC.

This clonotype showed up many times. The genes are TRBV19 and TRBJ2-1; D remains ambiguous. From germline, CDR1 is LNHDA and CDR2 SQIVND (reference sequence). Trimming removed 1 base from V and 8 bases from J, with 9 bases in between. The CDR3 totals 13 residues. CDR3 residues: CASSIARVDEQFF. CDR3 DNA sequence: TGTGCCAGTAGTATAGCCCGTGTAGATGAGCAGTTCTTC.

Comment on this clonotype: It may be a read error: a sequence one base away is much more abundant. The V and J genes are TRBV12-3 or TRBV12-4 and TRBJ2-7, with D hard to call. This CDR3 spans 13 amino acids. CDR3 sequence reads: CVSRPADTYEQYF. The CDR3 DNA is TGTGTCAGCAGGCCGGCAGACACCTACGAGCAGTACTTC.

This clonotype has more than one count but fewer than ten. V gene TRBV6-2 or TRBV6-3 combines with J gene TRBJ2-7, with D hard to call. The CDR3 runs 14 residues. Germline V gene data show CDR1 as MNHEY and CDR2 as SVGEGT. The V and J ends lost 5 bases and 0 bases respectively, with 11 bases between them. CDR3 sequence: CASSDFLSSYEQYF. The CDR3 DNA sequence: TGTGCCAGCAGTGACTTTTTGAGCTCCTACGAGCAGTACTTC.

This rearrangement joins TRBV2 to TRBJ1-2, with 8 bases fitting TRBD1. The ends lost 7 bases at V and 4 bases at J; junction bases unmatched: 5. CDR1 and CDR2 (germline): SNHLY, FYNNEI. The CDR3 spans 13 residues. DNA of the CDR3: TGTGCCAGCACCGGACAGGGATCCTATGGCTACACCTTC. It codes for CASTGQGSYGYTF.

This clonotype was found many times. This chain connects TRBV30 to TRBJ2-5, with D unresolved. Germline V gives CDR1 GTSNPN, CDR2 SVGIG (reference sequence). Trimming cost V 1 base and J 5 bases, with 8 bases left between them. CDR3 size: 12 residues. The CDR3 DNA reads as TGTGCCTGGAGTGGGACGGAGGAGACCCAGTACTTC. Its translation: CAWSGTEETQYF.

The table lists this clonotype with many counts. This chain connects TRBV11-2 to TRBJ2-1; 10 bases map to TRBD2. This CDR3 has 16 residues. Germline CDR1 reads SGHAT; CDR2 reads FQNNGV. J gave up 6 bases and V 2 bases, and 7 bases lay outside the gene matches. The chain's CDR3 is CASSLIEQRGGNEQFF. CDR3 in DNA: TGTGCCAGCAGCTTAATAGAACAGCGGGGGGGCAATGAGCAGTTCTTC.

The table lists this clonotype with a few counts. The V gene is TRBV24-1, the J gene TRBJ2-5; D not resolved. This CDR3 has 14 amino acids. Trimming left V 2 bases short and J 5 bases short, with 11 bases between. From germline, CDR1 is KGHDR and CDR2 SFDVKD. CDR3 sequence: CATSDSASAETQYF. The CDR3 coding sequence is TGTGCCACCAGTGATTCCGCCTCGGCCGAGACCCAGTACTTC.

This clonotype was picked up many times. CDR3 bases: TGTGCCAGCAGGACTGATTCCTACGAGCAGTACTTC. Residues: CASRTDSYEQYF. The rearrangement uses TRBV6-2 or TRBV6-3 and TRBJ2-7; D unclear. Trimming shortened V by 6 bases and J by 1 base, and 7 bases separated the two germline ends. Germline V gene lookup returns CDR1 MNHEY and CDR2 SVGEGT. The CDR3 consists of 12 residues.

This clonotype was counted at least ten times. The chain links TRBV28 to TRBJ2-5, with D tentatively TRBD2 (6 bases). The CDR3 contains 14 residues. V lost 2 bases and J 2 bases, leaving 9 bases between the germline ends. The germline V gene encodes CDR1 MDHEN and CDR2 SYDVKM. The CDR3 here is CASSLLRGQETQYF. Here the CDR3 DNA reads TGTGCCAGCAGTTTACTGCGGGGACAAGAGACCCAGTACTTC. The variable domain in full, with the rest retrieved from reference TRBV28 and TRBJ2-5, is DVKVTQSSRYLVKRTGEKVFLECVQDMDHENMFWYRQDPGLGLRLIYFSYDVKMKEKGDIPEGYSVSREKKERFSLILESASTNQTSMYLCASSLLRGQETQYFGPGTRLLVL.

This clonotype was recorded many times. The rearrangement uses TRBV7-8 and TRBJ2-1, with a tentative D call TRBD2 (5 bases). The germline V gene has CDR1 SGHVS and CDR2 FQNEAQ. V lost 8 bases and J lost 0, with 14 bases in between. The CDR3 has 15 amino acids. The CDR3 sequence: CASGLGVPSYNEQFF. The DNA of the CDR3 is TGTGCCAGCGGATTGGGAGTACCCTCCTACAATGAGCAGTTCTTC.

This clonotype was seen repeatedly, ten times or more. The rearrangement links TRBV2 to TRBJ2-1; no reliable D call. V shed 7 bases and J shed 0 bases, with 13 bases lying between them. Germline CDR1 SNHLY, CDR2 FYNNEI. The CDR3 loop spans 15 amino acids. DNA for the CDR3: TGTGCCAGCAAGAGAACGTTCCTCTCCTACAATGAGCAGTTCTTC. It yields the protein CASKRTFLSYNEQFF.

This clonotype has at least ten counts. This sequence joins TRBV2 and TRBJ2-3; 8 positions match TRBD2. Losses at the gene ends were 6 bases for V and 6 bases for J; bases not matched to a gene: 5. In germline, CDR1 is SNHLY, CDR2 FYNNEI. CDR3 length equals 13 residues. The DNA of the CDR3 is TGTGCCAGCAGGATAGCGGGGTGGGATACGCAGTATTTT. It specifies CASRIAGWDTQYF.

This clonotype was found once. The chain employs TRBV18 and TRBJ2-4; perhaps TRBD1 as D (7 bases). V was cut by 1 base and J by 0 bases, with 16 bases left in between. This CDR3 is 18 amino acids long. Looked up from germline, CDR1 is KGHSH and CDR2 is LQKENI. The CDR3 spells CASSPRNTQGGAKNIQYF. CDR3 coding DNA: TGTGCCAGCTCACCACGAAACACTCAGGGGGGAGCCAAAAACATTCAGTACTTC.

This rearrangement joins TRBV20-1 to TRBJ2-5, with D unclear. The CDR3 covers 13 residues. Between the trimmed V and J ends, which lost 1 base and 4 bases, there was a span of 10 bases. CDR1 is DFQATT and CDR2 is SNEGSKA in the germline V gene (reference sequence). The CDR3 DNA follows: TGCAGTGCTAGAGGGGCGTTAGGAGAGACCCAGTACTTC. As protein: CSARGALGETQYF.

The chain joins TRBV20-1 to TRBJ2-1, with 15 bases aligning to TRBD2. This CDR3 has 16 amino acids. The germline V gene encodes CDR1 DFQATT and CDR2 SNEGSKA (reference sequence). Unmatched junction bases numbered 8, after V lost 2 bases and J lost 9 bases. This CDR3 is CSARTGLAGGFSEQFF. The CDR3 region has the DNA TGCAGTGCTAGAACCGGACTAGCGGGGGGGTTTAGTGAGCAGTTCTTC.

In this sample, this clonotype turned up many times. The chain uses TRBV30 and TRBJ1-4, with D possibly being TRBD1 (6 bases). The V and J ends lost 5 bases and 8 bases respectively, with 18 bases between them. The CDR3 contains 14 residues. The germline V gene has CDR1 GTSNPN and CDR2 SVGIG (reference sequence). CDR3 protein: CAWSATGIGEKLFF. CDR3 DNA sequence: TGTGCCTGGTCCGCTACAGGGATTGGGGAAAAACTGTTTTTT.

This rearrangement joins TRBV20-1 to TRBJ2-7; 7 nucleotides agree with TRBD1. The V gene end was trimmed by 6 bases and the J gene end by 4 bases; junction bases not matched to a gene: 9. CDR3 length: 13 amino acids. Germline V gene sequence: CDR1 DFQATT, CDR2 SNEGSKA (reference sequence). CDR3 residues: CSATTGTDYEQYF. DNA of the CDR3: TGCAGTGCCACGACCGGGACAGATTACGAGCAGTACTTC.

The CDR3 spells CASRLAGGLDFPDTQYF. CDR3 sequence (DNA): TGTGCCAGCAGACTAGCGGGGGGGCTGGACTTCCCAGATACGCAGTATTTT. The chain has TRBV6-1 and TRBJ2-3; 13 positions agree with TRBD2. Germline-derived CDR1 and CDR2 are MNHNS and SASEGT. J was trimmed by 4 bases and V by 6 bases; bases with no gene match: 10. The length of the CDR3 is 17 residues.

This chain uses TRBV4-2 with TRBJ1-4; tentatively, D is TRBD1 (5 bases). There are 15 residues in the CDR3. The germline V gene encodes CDR1 LGHNA and CDR2 YNFKEQ. The germline V and J ends were trimmed by 5 bases and 2 bases, with 12 bases remaining between them. CDR3 in amino acids: CASSVAWGTNEKLFF. The CDR3 coding sequence is TGTGCCAGCAGCGTAGCTTGGGGGACTAATGAAAAACTGTTTTTT.

This clonotype was detected many times. The rearrangement joins TRBV12-3 or TRBV12-4 to TRBJ2-1, with 10 bases matching TRBD1. This CDR3 comprises 15 residues. After removal of 5 bases from V and 4 bases from J, the junction contained 5 bases not matched to a gene. This CDR3 is CASSAPGQGYNEQFF. The DNA for the CDR3 is TGTGCCAGCAGTGCCCCGGGACAGGGGTACAATGAGCAGTTCTTC.

This clonotype was observed at least ten times. The chain employs TRBV20-1 and TRBJ2-1; perhaps TRBD1 as D (5 bases). Germline V CDR1 and CDR2: DFQATT, SNEGSKA (reference sequence). V was pared by 5 bases and J by 7 bases, with 21 bases between. The CDR3 length is 15 residues. CDR3 sequence reads: CSAPRQTGKKNEQFF. The CDR3 DNA reads TGCAGTGCTCCCCGACAGACCGGAAAAAAAAATGAGCAGTTCTTC.

Many counts were recorded for this clonotype. The rearrangement links TRBV6-1 to TRBJ1-1; D is undetermined. The CDR3 length is 14 residues. Trimming cost V 5 bases and J 1 base, with 11 bases left between them. From germline, CDR1 is MNHNS and CDR2 SASEGT. The CDR3 protein is CASSFRTANTEAFF. Written as DNA, the CDR3 is TGTGCCAGCAGTTTCCGGACGGCGAACACTGAAGCTTTCTTT.

The chain carries TRBV6-1 and TRBJ2-6; D is uncertain. The CDR3 is 14 residues long. Trimming cost V 6 bases and J 0 bases, with 6 bases left between them. CDR1 MNHNS and CDR2 SASEGT come from the germline V gene. CDR3 sequence reads: CASRANSGANVLTF. The CDR3 DNA sequence: TGTGCCAGCAGAGCGAACTCTGGGGCCAACGTCCTGACTTTC.